A selection of T cell receptor beta chains follows, all from one sample in a study of blood T cell repertoires in COVID-19. The repertoire was sequenced with immunoSEQ multiplex PCR; TCRdb's copy has only in-frame clones and lacks some. The sample has 15,000 to 17,000 clones; 70% to 90% are singletons. Input material: peripheral blood. The receptor set was obtained from a man in his fifties or sixties with acute or convalescent COVID-19. Both conserved end residues are part of each CDR3. The order of the fields is V gene, D gene, J gene, clone size, CDR3 DNA, CDR3 protein. The D gene is left open where the match is weak. Clone size appears in some rows only: once, few, many, or a class for an expanded clone.

TRBV29-1	TRBD1	TRBJ2-2	NA	TGCAGCGTAGGAACAGGGGGCGCGGGTCACACCGGGGAGCTGTTTTTT	CSVGTGGAGHTGELFF
TRBV6-4	NA	TRBJ2-3	NA	TGTGCCAGCAGTGATAACGGGGAGGTTACAGATACGCAGTATTTT	CASSDNGEVTDTQYF
TRBV3-1/TRBV3-2	NA	TRBJ1-1	few	TGTGCCAGCAGCCAAGGTAGTAGTGAAGCTTTCTTT	CASSQGSSEAFF
TRBV18	TRBD2	TRBJ2-1	NA	TGTGCCAGCTCCTTCCGGGCGCCACGGGGGGACAATGAGCAGTTCTTC	CASSFRAPRGDNEQFF
TRBV19	TRBD2	TRBJ2-3	NA	TGTGCCAGTACGGGGAGGGGATGGGATACGCAGTATTTT	CASTGRGWDTQYF
TRBV10-3	TRBD1	TRBJ2-6	NA	TGTGCCATTACAGGGGGCGACTCTGGGGCCAACGTCCTGACTTTC	CAITGGDSGANVLTF
TRBV4-2	TRBD2	TRBJ2-2	NA	TGTGCCAGCAGCCTAGCGGGGGGGTTTTCAGCGAACACCGGGGAGCTGTTTTTT	CASSLAGGFSANTGELFF
TRBV2	TRBD2	TRBJ2-1	NA	TGTGCCAGCAGTGAAAAGGGACTAGCGGGCCATGAGCAGTTCTTC	CASSEKGLAGHEQFF
TRBV28	TRBD1	TRBJ2-4	NA	TGTGCCAGCAGCCAGCCCTCGGGACAGGGTAGCATTCAGTACTTC	CASSQPSGQGSIQYF
TRBV6-2/TRBV6-3	TRBD2	TRBJ2-7	NA	TGTGCCAGCAGTTACTATAGCGGGAGGAACGAGCAGTACTTC	CASSYYSGRNEQYF
TRBV5-6	NA	TRBJ2-3	NA	TGTGCCAGCAGCTTGTCAGGCCCAGATACGCAGTATTTT	CASSLSGPDTQYF
TRBV4-3	NA	TRBJ2-3	NA	TGCGCCAGCGGGAGGTCCAGCGCAGATACGCAGTATTTT	CASGRSSADTQYF
TRBV27	NA	TRBJ1-4	once	TGTGCCAGCAGTTTACGAGCACGATATGAAAAACTGTTTTTT	CASSLRARYEKLFF
TRBV5-1	NA	TRBJ1-2	NA	TGCGCCAGCAGCTTGGCCCGGGGGGGTGATCCTCTGGTTGGCTACACCTTC	CASSLARGGDPLVGYTF
TRBV5-1	NA	TRBJ2-1	few	TGCGCCAGCAGCTTGTGGCAGGGAACGAGTGAGCAGTTCTTC	CASSLWQGTSEQFF
TRBV5-1	TRBD1	TRBJ2-2	NA	TGCGCCAGCAGCGCGGGACAGGGGAACACCGGGGAGCTGTTTTTT	CASSAGQGNTGELFF
TRBV9	NA	TRBJ1-2	NA	TGTGCCAGCAGCGTAGAGGGGGTCCATGGCTACACCTTC	CASSVEGVHGYTF
TRBV19	TRBD1	TRBJ1-5	NA	TGTGCCAGTAGTATACGCCTGGGACAGGGTCAGCCCCAGCATTTT	CASSIRLGQGQPQHF
TRBV27	TRBD2	TRBJ2-3	NA	TGTGCCAGCAGTTTCTGGCTAGCGGGGACTACGCAGTATTTT	CASSFWLAGTTQYF
TRBV2	TRBD2	TRBJ2-7	NA	TGTGCCAGCAGTGTGGATAGCGGGAGCCACGAGCAGTACTTC	CASSVDSGSHEQYF
TRBV2	NA	TRBJ1-3	once	TGTGCCAGCAGCCGCGGACAGCCTTACTCTGGAAACACCATATATTTT	CASSRGQPYSGNTIYF
TRBV28	TRBD1	TRBJ1-6	NA	TGTGCCAGCAGTTCCATATACGGGACAGGGGTTTATTCACCCCTCCACTTT	CASSSIYGTGVYSPLHF
TRBV19	NA	TRBJ1-5	NA	TGTGCCAGTAGTATGGGAGTTCCCAATCAGCCCCAGCATTTT	CASSMGVPNQPQHF
TRBV5-1	TRBD2	TRBJ2-5	NA	TGCGCCAGCAGCGGAGGGACTAGCGGGACGGAGACCCAGTACTTC	CASSGGTSGTETQYF
TRBV7-2	TRBD1	TRBJ1-5	NA	TGTGCCAGCAGCTCCGCACAACAGGGGGCTCATCAGCCCCAGCATTTT	CASSSAQQGAHQPQHF
TRBV2	NA	TRBJ1-5	NA	TGTGCCAGCAGTGAATTTACACAGGATCAGCCCCAGCATTTT	CASSEFTQDQPQHF
TRBV5-4	TRBD1	TRBJ2-1	NA	TGTGCCAGCAGCTCCCAGGGGGCAGATGAGCAGTTCTTC	CASSSQGADEQFF
TRBV4-1	NA	TRBJ2-7	NA	TGCGCCAGCAGCCAAGAAACGGGGGGCCCCTACGAGCAGTACTTC	CASSQETGGPYEQYF
TRBV28	TRBD2	TRBJ2-5	NA	TGTGCCAGCAGTTTACCTGGACTAGCGAGGACCCAGTACTTC	CASSLPGLARTQYF
TRBV25-1	NA	TRBJ1-3	NA	TGTGCCAGCAGTATCTTCAACACCATATATTTT	CASSIFNTIYF
TRBV7-9	TRBD1	TRBJ1-5	few	TGTGCCAGCAGCCCGGGGACAGGGAGTCAGCCCCAGCATTTT	CASSPGTGSQPQHF
TRBV7-2	NA	TRBJ1-5	NA	TGTGCCAGCAGCTTAGGGAGGGATCAGCCCCAGCATTTT	CASSLGRDQPQHF
TRBV7-8	NA	TRBJ2-3	NA	TGTGCCAGCAGCCAGGGGATTAGCACAGATACGCAGTATTTT	CASSQGISTDTQYF
TRBV5-6	TRBD1	TRBJ1-2	few	TGTGCCAGCATCCAAGACCCCGGGACAGGGTCGACGGGTCGGGGCTACACCTTC	CASIQDPGTGSTGRGYTF
TRBV2	TRBD1	TRBJ1-5	NA	TGTGCCAGCAGTGAGGCCAGGGGGCGAAATCAGCCCCAGCATTTT	CASSEARGRNQPQHF
TRBV6-6	NA	TRBJ1-5	NA	TGTGCCAGTAGAGCAGGGTATAGCAATCAGCCCCAGCATTTT	CASRAGYSNQPQHF
TRBV4-2	NA	TRBJ2-7	NA	TGTGCCAGCAGCCAAGTTGACCCAGGCACCTACGAGCAGTACTTC	CASSQVDPGTYEQYF
TRBV9	TRBD1	TRBJ2-3	NA	TGTGCCAGCAGCGACGGACAGGGAGGTCTGACAGATACGCAGTATTTT	CASSDGQGGLTDTQYF
TRBV7-9	NA	TRBJ1-3	NA	TGTGCCAGCAGCCCTAGGGTCCGGGGTTTGCACACCATATATTTT	CASSPRVRGLHTIYF
TRBV2	TRBD1	TRBJ2-7	few	TGTGCCACCGAGAGACAGGGCCTCTACAACGAGCAGTACTTC	CATERQGLYNEQYF